The subject of this entry is one T cell receptor (beta chain). It lacks a known antigen. The record has no base qualities; no much larger clone is one base away. One collaborating source in Seattle enrolled patients during active infection and followed them longitudinally through the course of disease. Each collaborating institution followed its own protocols to collect whole blood in K2EDTA tubes. For TCRbeta analysis, collaborator samples were shipped as frozen whole blood, as isolated PBMCs, or as DNA extracted from either sample type. This sample is drawn from a study of blood T cell repertoires in COVID-19 (dated by TCRdb to the early 2020s). Context from the whole study: Samples covering the acute and convalescent phases of COVID-19 were provided by collaborators in the United States, Italy and Spain. The material from the prospective study consisted of cDNA or gDNA derived from T cells, B-cell-depleted T cells, or PBMCs. The dataset comprised deeply sampled blood TCRbeta repertoires from subjects exposed to, actively infected with, or recovered from COVID-19. The repertoires were released in a freely available public database meant as a resource for research on the immune response to SARS-CoV-2. Samples came from the ongoing ImmuneRACE study (first 160 participants) plus 1,254 subjects from 6 global collaborators. Nearly every sample came with metadata listing a de-identified subject ID, COVID-19 status, age in years and sex. Where available, HLA class I and class II types were taken from metadata supplied by the sample provider and were not determined by assay-based typing.

The junction shows trimming of 5 bases on V and 1 base on J, plus 10 bases between the germline ends. According to the germline V gene, CDR1 reads SGHDT and CDR2 reads YYEEEE. The CDR3 spans 13 residues, from the cysteine through the phenylalanine. Here the CDR3 DNA is all that survives: 39 bases in frame from base 1. What the authors observed across the whole study: The amount of clinical and demographic metadata varied by source and participant and was provided uncurated.

The immunoSEQ Assay, a bias-controlled multiplex PCR, was used to amplify TCRbeta CDR3 regions from genomic DNA. Processing in the source paper ran as follows. The number of nucleated cells in each sample was estimated by amplification of reference gene primers within the assay. Sequence reads were collapsed and filtered to measure the absolute abundance of every unique TCRbeta CDR3 rearrangement. For each sample, productive Simpson clonality was calculated as the square root of Simpson's diversity index across productive rearrangements. TCRdb limited this immuneACCESS table to in-frame rearrangements with V and J called. A share of clones is missing; checked studies link under half to unresolved V genes, and the rest is unexplained. The V and J calls and clone size are taken from that table; D and trimming were inferred from the DNA. The sample has 190,000 or so clones on record, roughly 81% of them singletons. The top ten constitute about an eighth of the sample.

This receptor was identified in a woman older than 75 with COVID-19, enrolled during active disease. The source material was peripheral blood. The receptor chain draws on TRBV5-6 and TRBJ2-7, with the D gene uncertain. The base sequence is TGTGCCAGCAGTTTTGACGGGTCCTACGAGCAGTACTTC. The resulting protein is CASSFDGSYEQYF.